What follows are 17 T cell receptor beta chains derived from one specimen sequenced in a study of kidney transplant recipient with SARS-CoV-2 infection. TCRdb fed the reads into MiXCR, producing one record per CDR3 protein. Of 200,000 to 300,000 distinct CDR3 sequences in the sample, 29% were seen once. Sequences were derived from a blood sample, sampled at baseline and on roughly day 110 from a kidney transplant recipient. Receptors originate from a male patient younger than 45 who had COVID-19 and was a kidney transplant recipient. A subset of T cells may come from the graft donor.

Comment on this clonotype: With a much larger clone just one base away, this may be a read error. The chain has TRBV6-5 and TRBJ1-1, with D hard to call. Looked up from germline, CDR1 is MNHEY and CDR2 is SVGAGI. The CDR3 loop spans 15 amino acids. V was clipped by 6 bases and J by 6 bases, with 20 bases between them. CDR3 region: CASRHRLDSLAEAFF. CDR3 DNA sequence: TGTGCCAGCAGACACCGATTGGACTCGTTGGCTGAAGCTTTCTTT.

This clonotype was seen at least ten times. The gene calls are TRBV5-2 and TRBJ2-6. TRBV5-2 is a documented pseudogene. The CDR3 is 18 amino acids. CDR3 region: CASKDYREYTKSGQLLTF. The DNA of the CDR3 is TGTGCCAGCAAGGATTATAGAGAGTACACAAAGTCGGGCCAACTCCTGACTTTC.

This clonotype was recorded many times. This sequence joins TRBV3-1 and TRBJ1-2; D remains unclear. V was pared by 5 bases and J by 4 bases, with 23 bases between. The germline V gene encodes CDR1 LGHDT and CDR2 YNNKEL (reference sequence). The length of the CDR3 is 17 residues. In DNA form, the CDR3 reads TGTGCCAGCAGCAATTCAAGCACCCTTCGAAAGACCTATGGCTACACCTTC. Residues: CASSNSSTLRKTYGYTF.

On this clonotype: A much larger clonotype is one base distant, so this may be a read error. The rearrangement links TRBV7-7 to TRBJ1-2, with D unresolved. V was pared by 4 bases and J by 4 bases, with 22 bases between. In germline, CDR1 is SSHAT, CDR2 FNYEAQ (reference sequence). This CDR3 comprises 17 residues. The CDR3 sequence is CASSCRFKCRKTYGYTF. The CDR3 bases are TGTGCCAGCAGCTGCAGGTTTAAGTGCCGAAAGACCTATGGCTACACCTTC. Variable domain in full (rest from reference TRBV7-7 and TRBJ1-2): GAGVSQSPRYKVTKRGQDVTLRCDPISSHATLYWYQQALGQGPEFLTYFNYEAQPDKSGLPSDRFSAERPEGSISTLTIQRTEQRDSAMYRCASSCRFKCRKTYGYTFGSGTRLTVV.

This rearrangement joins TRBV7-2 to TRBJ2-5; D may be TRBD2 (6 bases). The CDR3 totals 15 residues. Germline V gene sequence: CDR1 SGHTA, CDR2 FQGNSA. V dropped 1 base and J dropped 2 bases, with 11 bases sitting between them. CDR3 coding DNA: TGTGCCAGCAGCTTAGACGCGGGGAGGCAAGAGACCCAGTACTTC. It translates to CASSLDAGRQETQYF.

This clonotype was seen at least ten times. The CDR3 spells CASSVRAPISFSETQYF. In DNA form, the CDR3 reads TGTGCCAGCAGCGTGCGGGCTCCCATTTCTTTCTCTGAGACCCAGTACTTC. The V call is TRBV3-1, the J call TRBJ2-5; D is perhaps TRBD2 (5 bases). Trimming shortened V by 5 bases and J by 5 bases, and 24 bases separated the two germline ends. Germline CDR1 reads LGHDT; CDR2 reads YNNKEL (reference sequence). This CDR3 region has 17 residues.

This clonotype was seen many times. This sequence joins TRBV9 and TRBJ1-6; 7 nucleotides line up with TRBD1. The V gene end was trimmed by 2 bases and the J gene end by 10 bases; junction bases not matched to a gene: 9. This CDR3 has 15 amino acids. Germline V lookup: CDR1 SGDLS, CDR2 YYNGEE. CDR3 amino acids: CASSVSTGIASPLHF. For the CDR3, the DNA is TGTGCCAGCAGCGTTTCGACAGGGATTGCCTCACCCCTCCACTTT.

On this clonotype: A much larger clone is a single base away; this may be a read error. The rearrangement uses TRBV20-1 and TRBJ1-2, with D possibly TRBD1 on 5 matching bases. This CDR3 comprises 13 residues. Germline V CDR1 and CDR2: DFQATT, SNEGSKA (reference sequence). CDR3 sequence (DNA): TGCAGTACTAGAGAACAGGCCCCGAGTGGCTACACCTTC. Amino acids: CSTREQAPSGYTF.

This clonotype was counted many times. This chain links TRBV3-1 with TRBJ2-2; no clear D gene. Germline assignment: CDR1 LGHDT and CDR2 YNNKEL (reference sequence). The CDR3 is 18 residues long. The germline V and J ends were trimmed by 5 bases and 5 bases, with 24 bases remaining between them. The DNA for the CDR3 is TGTGCCAGCAGCGTAAGTTGTCCCATTTCAGGCTTGACCGGGGAGCTGTTTTTT. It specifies CASSVSCPISGLTGELFF.

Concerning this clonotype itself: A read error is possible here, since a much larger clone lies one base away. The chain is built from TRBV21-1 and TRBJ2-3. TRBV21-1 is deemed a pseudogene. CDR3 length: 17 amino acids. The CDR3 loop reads CAGRQMVATVMQDTQYF. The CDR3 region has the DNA TGTGCCGGCAGGCAGATGGTAGCTACAGTCATGCAAGATACGCAGTATTTT.

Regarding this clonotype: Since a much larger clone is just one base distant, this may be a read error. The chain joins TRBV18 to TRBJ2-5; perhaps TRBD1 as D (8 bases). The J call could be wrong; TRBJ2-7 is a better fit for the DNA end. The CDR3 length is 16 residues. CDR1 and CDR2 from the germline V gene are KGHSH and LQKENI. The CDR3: CASSPPGGQVRREQYF. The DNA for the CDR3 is TGTGCCAGCTCACCTCCGGGGGGACAGGTGCGGCGCGAGCAGTACTTC.

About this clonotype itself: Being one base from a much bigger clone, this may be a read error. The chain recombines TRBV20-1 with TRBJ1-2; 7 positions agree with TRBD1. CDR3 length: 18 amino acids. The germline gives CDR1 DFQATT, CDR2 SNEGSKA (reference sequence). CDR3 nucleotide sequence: TGCAGTGCTAGAGATTTTGAAGGGGGCGGTTATTGGGGCTATGACTACACCTTC. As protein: CSARDFEGGGYWGYDYTF.

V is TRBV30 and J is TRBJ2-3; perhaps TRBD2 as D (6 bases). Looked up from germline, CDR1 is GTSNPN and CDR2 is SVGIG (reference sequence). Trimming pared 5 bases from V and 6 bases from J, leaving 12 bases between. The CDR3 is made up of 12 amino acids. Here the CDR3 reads CAWGDSTDTQYF. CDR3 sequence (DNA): TGTGCCTGGGGGGACTCCACCGATACGCAGTATTTT.

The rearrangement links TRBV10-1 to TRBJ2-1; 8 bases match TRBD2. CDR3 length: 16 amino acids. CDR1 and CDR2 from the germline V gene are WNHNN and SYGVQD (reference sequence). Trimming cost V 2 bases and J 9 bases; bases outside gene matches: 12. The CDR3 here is CASSERRTSWRAEQFF. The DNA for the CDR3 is TGCGCCAGCAGTGAGCGACGGACTAGCTGGAGGGCTGAGCAGTTCTTC.

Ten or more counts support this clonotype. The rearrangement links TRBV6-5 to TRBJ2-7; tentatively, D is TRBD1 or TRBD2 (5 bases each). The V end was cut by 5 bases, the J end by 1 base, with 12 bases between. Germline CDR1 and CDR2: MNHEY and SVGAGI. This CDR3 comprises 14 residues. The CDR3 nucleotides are TGTGCCAGCAGTGAAATGGGGGAGTCCTACGAGCAGTACTTC. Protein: CASSEMGESYEQYF.

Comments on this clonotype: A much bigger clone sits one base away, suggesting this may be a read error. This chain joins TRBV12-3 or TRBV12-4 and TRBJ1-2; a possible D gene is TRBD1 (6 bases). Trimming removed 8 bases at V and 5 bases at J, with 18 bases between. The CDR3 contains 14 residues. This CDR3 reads CASGSSQGLYGYTF. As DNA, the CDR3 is TGTGCCAGCGGTTCTTCTCAGGGGTTGTATGGCTACACCTTC.

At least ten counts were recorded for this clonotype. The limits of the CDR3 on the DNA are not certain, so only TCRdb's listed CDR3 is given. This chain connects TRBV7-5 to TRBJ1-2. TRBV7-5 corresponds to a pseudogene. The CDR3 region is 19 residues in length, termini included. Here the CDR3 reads CISVPECSVEVGKTYGYTF.